The 7 T cell receptor beta chains below were found in one sample sequenced in a study of regulatory T cells in long-lasting Graves disease (dated by TCRdb to about 2021). The label giving this sample's time point can be read as: persistent/refractory GD, antithyroid drugs over 5 years with positive TRAb. For both TCR sequencing and RNA sequencing, RNA was extracted from PBMCs using TRIzol. The library was obtained by multiplex PCR. Sequencing used an Illumina HiSeq 4000. CDR3 regions were amplified by Arm-PCR with iRepertoire HTBI primers to construct TCR beta libraries. The public reads were quality trimmed at Q25 with fastp and then assembled into clones with MiXCR by TCRdb, keeping productive beta chains. Identical CDR3 protein sequences are pooled into one entry, listed with their most common genes and DNA. The sample yields approximately 380,000 distinct CDR3 sequences; less than 25% were counted once. Clones ranked in the top ten supply less than 25% of the sample.

This specimen consisted of peripheral blood mononuclear cells (PBMCs), obtained when the disease was refractory, from a patient treated with antithyroid drugs. The source of these receptors is a female donor with Graves disease.

In this sample, this clonotype turned up many times. The chain carries TRBV11-2 and TRBJ2-5, with TRBD2 matching 9 bases. Trimming at V came to 3 bases and at J to 2 bases, leaving 4 bases not matched to a gene. CDR3 length equals 15 residues. Germline values: CDR1 SGHAT, CDR2 FQNNGV. DNA for the CDR3: TGTGCCAGCAGCTTGGGTAGCGGGAGTCAAGAGACCCAGTACTTC. Protein product: CASSLGSGSQETQYF.

The V and J genes are TRBV20-1 and TRBJ2-2; the match to TRBD1 covers 10 bases. The CDR3 sequence is 17 residues long. The germline gives CDR1 DFQATT, CDR2 SNEGSKA (reference sequence). Unmatched junction bases numbered 9, after V lost 0 bases and J lost 5 bases. This CDR3 is CSARDPRGQGLTGELFF. DNA for the CDR3: TGCAGTGCTAGAGACCCCCGGGGACAGGGGTTAACCGGGGAGCTGTTTTTT.

This clonotype has only a few counts. This chain connects TRBV20-1 to TRBJ1-2; D perhaps matches TRBD1 (5 bases). Germline lookup yields CDR1 DFQATT and CDR2 SNEGSKA (reference sequence). Trimming took 2 bases from V and 6 from J, leaving 10 bases between them. The CDR3 is 12 residues long. CDR3 residues: CSARQGLDGYTF. The CDR3 bases are TGCAGTGCTAGACAGGGATTAGATGGCTACACCTTC.

The V and J genes are TRBV3-1 and TRBJ2-7; D ambiguous. The V and J ends lost 3 bases and 6 bases respectively, with 9 bases between them. The CDR3 runs 12 residues. Germline V lookup: CDR1 LGHDT, CDR2 YNNKEL (reference sequence). CDR3 in amino acids: CASSQVGSEQYF. CDR3 nucleotides: TGTGCCAGCAGCCAGGTGGGGTCCGAGCAGTACTTC.

This clonotype was counted only a few times. The rearrangement joins TRBV28 to TRBJ2-1, with D perhaps TRBD2 (5 bases). Germline-derived CDR1 and CDR2 are MDHEN and SYDVKM. The V end lost 1 base, the J end lost 5 bases, and 12 bases lay between the germline ends. The CDR3 spans 15 residues. CDR3 in DNA: TGTGCCAGCAGTTTATTTGTCCCGGGGAACAATGAGCAGTTCTTC. Protein: CASSLFVPGNNEQFF. The full variable domain, completed using reference TRBV28 and TRBJ2-1, is DVKVTQSSRYLVKRTGEKVFLECVQDMDHENMFWYRQDPGLGLRLIYFSYDVKMKEKGDIPEGYSVSREKKERFSLILESASTNQTSMYLCASSLFVPGNNEQFFGPGTRLTVL.

This clonotype was observed a few times. The chain employs TRBV5-1 and TRBJ1-2, with a weak D call TRBD1 (6 bases). There are 15 residues in the CDR3. Per germline, CDR1 SGHRS and CDR2 YFSETQ. V was pared by 0 bases and J by 4 bases, with 13 bases between. CDR3 sequence: CASSLDGGGLYGYTF. In DNA, the CDR3 is TGCGCCAGCAGCTTGGATGGAGGGGGGCTCTATGGCTACACCTTC. Full variable domain (outside the CDR3, taken from reference TRBV5-1 and TRBJ1-2): KAGVTQTPRYLIKTRGQQVTLSCSPISGHRSVSWYQQTPGQGLQFLFEYFSETQRNKGNFPGRFSGRQFSNSRSEMNVSTLELGDSALYLCASSLDGGGLYGYTFGSGTRLTVV.

The rearrangement uses TRBV10-3 and TRBJ1-1; 10 nucleotides agree with TRBD1. Trimming at V came to 10 bases and at J to 6 bases, leaving 14 bases not matched to a gene. The CDR3 has 15 residues. Looked up from germline, CDR1 is ENHRY and CDR2 is SYGVKD. The CDR3 DNA is TGTGCCACCGGCGTTAAGGGACAGGGGTTTTCTGAAGCTTTCTTT. Translated: CATGVKGQGFSEAFF.